This T cell receptor (beta chain) was documented in a study of blood T cell repertoires in COVID-19. The table came from immunoSEQ multiplex PCR; TCRdb's copy has only in-frame clones and leaves some out. This table holds some 150,000 clones, about three quarters found once. In terms of age and location, participants ranged from roughly 18 to 100 years and lived in around 22 US areas. The study counted Cohort 3 donors as recovered given two negative PCRs, clearance, or symptom resolution. This TCR was recovered from a woman aged 45-60 years who had recovered from COVID-19. The sample was PBMCs or T cells enriched from blood (not recorded which).

CDR3 sequence: CASRTGGTDTQYF. The CDR3 bases are TGTGCCAGCAGAACAGGGGGTACAGATACGCAGTATTTT. The rearrangement links TRBV5-4 to TRBJ2-3; 8 bases are shared with TRBD1. The CDR3 covers 13 residues. With 5 bases clipped from V and 3 bases from J, the junction kept 2 bases outside the gene matches. Germline CDR1 and CDR2: SGHNT and YYREEE (reference sequence). The variable domain in full, completed from reference TRBV5-4 and TRBJ2-3, reads ETGVTQSPTHLIKTRGQQVTLRCSSQSGHNTVSWYQQALGQGPQFIFQYYREEENGRGNFPPRFSGLQFPNYSSELNVNALELDDSALYLCASRTGGTDTQYFGPGTRLTVL.